This T cell receptor beta chain was found in a study of T cells in Graves' hyperthyroidism and ophthalmopathy. Notes on the study in general: Blood samples included most of the expanded thyroid clonotypes exceeding 0.001. In simple terms, a model built on 13 V-J features told ophthalmopathy apart from stable hyperthyroidism.

V was shortened by 0 bases and J by 2 bases, with 14 bases between the two germline ends. Per germline, CDR1 SGDLS and CDR2 YYNGEE. The CDR3 loop spans 16 amino acids. This clonotype was counted many times. Its antigen is unidentified. Amplified TCR beta CDR3 regions derived from RNA transcripts. The TCR CDR3 first-round RT-PCR relied on the HTBI primer set. One entry per CDR3 protein, called by TCRdb with MiXCR from the multiplex PCR reads. The repertoire includes 550,000 to 700,000 distinct CDR3 sequences, approximately 44% of them detected once, and around 20% sits in the top ten. Patients showing uncontrolled infection, other autoimmune disease, pregnancy or lactation were ineligible. Orbital computed tomography, thyroid ultrasound, serum thyroxine and TRAb, and clinical symptoms together informed the diagnoses.

The chain recombines TRBV9 with TRBJ1-1; D perhaps matches TRBD1 (5 bases). The sample comprised peripheral blood or thyroid tissue (not recorded which). This receptor was identified in an adult woman with Graves' disease, either hyperthyroidism or ophthalmopathy (not recorded which). The CDR3 DNA sequence: TGTGCCAGCAGCGTAGGGGCAGGGAGGGGAAACACTGAAGCTTTCTTT. Translating gives CASSVGAGRGNTEAFF. Drawing the rest from reference TRBV9 and TRBJ1-1, the complete variable domain is DSGVTQTPKHLITATGQRVTLRCSPRSGDLSVYWYQQSLDQGLQFLIQYYNGEERAKGNILERFSAQQFPDLHSELNLSSLELGDSALYFCASSVGAGRGNTEAFFGQGTRLTVV.